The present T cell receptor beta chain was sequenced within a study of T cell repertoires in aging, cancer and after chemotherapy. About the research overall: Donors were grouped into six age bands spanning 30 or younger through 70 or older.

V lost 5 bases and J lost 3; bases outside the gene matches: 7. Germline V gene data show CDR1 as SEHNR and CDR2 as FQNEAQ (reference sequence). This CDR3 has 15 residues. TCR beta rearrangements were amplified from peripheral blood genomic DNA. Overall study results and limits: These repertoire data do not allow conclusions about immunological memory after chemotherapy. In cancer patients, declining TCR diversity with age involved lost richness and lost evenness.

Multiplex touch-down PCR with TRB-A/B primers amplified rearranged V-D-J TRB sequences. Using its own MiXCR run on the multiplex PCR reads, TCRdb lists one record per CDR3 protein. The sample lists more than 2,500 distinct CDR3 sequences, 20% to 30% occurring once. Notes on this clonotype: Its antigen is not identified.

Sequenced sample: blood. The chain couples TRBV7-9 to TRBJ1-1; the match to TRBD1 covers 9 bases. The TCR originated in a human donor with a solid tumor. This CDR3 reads CASSGLTGGYTEAFF. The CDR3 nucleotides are TGTGCCAGCAGCGGCTTGACAGGGGGGTACACTGAAGCTTTCTTT. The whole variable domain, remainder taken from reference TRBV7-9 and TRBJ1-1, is DTGVSQNPRHKITKRGQNVTFRCDPISEHNRLYWYRQTLGQGPEFLTYFQNEAQLEKSRLLSDRFSAERPKGSFSTLEIQRTEQGDSAMYLCASSGLTGGYTEAFFGQGTRLTVV.